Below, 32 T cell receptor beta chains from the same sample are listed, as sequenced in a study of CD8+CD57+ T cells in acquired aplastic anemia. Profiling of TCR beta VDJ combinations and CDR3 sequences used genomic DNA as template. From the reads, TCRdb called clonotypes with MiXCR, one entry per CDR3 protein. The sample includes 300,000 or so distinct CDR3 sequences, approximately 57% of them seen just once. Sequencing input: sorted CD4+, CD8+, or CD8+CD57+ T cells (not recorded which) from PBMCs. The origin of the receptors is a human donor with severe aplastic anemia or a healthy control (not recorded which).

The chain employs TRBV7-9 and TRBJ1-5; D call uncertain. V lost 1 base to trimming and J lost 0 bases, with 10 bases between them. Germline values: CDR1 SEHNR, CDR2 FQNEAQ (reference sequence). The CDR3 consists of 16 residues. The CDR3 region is CASSLGPQLSNQPQHF. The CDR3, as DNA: TGTGCCAGCAGCTTAGGTCCACAGCTTAGCAATCAGCCCCAGCATTTT.

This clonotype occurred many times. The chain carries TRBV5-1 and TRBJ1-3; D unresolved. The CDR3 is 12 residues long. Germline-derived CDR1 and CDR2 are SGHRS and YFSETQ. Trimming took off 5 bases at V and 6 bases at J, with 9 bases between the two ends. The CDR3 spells CASSPGENTIYF. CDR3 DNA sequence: TGCGCCAGCAGTCCCGGAGAAAACACCATATATTTT.

This CDR3 is CASSLEQGVGNTEAFF. The CDR3, as DNA: TGTGCCAGCAGCTTGGAACAGGGTGTGGGAAACACTGAAGCTTTCTTT. The chain recombines TRBV5-6 with TRBJ1-1, with D tentatively TRBD1 (6 bases). The V and J ends lost 0 bases and 2 bases respectively, with 14 bases between them. Germline CDR1 SGHDT, CDR2 YYEEEE. This CDR3 comprises 16 residues.

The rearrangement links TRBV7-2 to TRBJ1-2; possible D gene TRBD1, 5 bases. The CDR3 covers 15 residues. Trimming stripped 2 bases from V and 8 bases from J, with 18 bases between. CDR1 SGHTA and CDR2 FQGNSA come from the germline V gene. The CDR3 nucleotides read TGTGCCAGCAGCTTAAACGCGGGACCAGGGACGGGCTACACCTTC. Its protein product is CASSLNAGPGTGYTF.

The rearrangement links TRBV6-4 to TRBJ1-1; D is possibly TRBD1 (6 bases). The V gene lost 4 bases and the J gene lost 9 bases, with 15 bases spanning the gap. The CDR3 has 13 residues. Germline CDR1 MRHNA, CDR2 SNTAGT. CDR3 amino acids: CASSGRFGQKAFF. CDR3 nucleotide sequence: TGTGCCAGCAGTGGCAGGTTCGGACAGAAAGCTTTCTTT.

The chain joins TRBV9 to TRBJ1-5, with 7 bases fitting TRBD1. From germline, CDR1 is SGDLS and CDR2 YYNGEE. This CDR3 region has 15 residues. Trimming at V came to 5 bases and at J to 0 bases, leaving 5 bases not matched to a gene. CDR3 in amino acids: CASSPDRNSNQPQHF. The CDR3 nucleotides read TGTGCCAGCAGTCCGGACAGGAATAGCAATCAGCCCCAGCATTTT.

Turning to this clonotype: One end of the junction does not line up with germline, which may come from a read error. The CDR3 sequence: CAISGSRSGTSPVPEQFF. DNA of the CDR3: TGTGCCATCAGTGGGTCAAGATCCGGGACTAGCCCCGTTCCTGAGCAGTTCTTT. The rearrangement links TRBV10-3 to TRBJ2-1; 9 positions match TRBD2. This CDR3 spans 18 amino acids. The germline gives CDR1 ENHRY, CDR2 SYGVKD.

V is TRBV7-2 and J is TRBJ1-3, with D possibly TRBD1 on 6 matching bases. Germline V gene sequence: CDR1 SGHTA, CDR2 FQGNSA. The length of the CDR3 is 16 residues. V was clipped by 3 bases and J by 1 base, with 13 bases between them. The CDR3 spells CASSLDTGRSGNTIYF. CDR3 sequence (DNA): TGTGCCAGCAGCTTGGACACAGGGAGGTCTGGAAACACCATATATTTT.

This chain's CDR3 is CASRGQGVFGAKNIQYF. CDR3 nucleotide sequence: TGTGCCAGCAGGGGACAGGGGGTTTTTGGGGCCAAAAACATTCAGTACTTC. The rearrangement joins TRBV28 to TRBJ2-4, with TRBD1 identical over 11 bases. The CDR3 sequence is 17 residues long. V lost 6 bases to trimming and J lost 1 base; unmatched junction nucleotides: 8. Looked up from germline, CDR1 is MDHEN and CDR2 is SYDVKM.

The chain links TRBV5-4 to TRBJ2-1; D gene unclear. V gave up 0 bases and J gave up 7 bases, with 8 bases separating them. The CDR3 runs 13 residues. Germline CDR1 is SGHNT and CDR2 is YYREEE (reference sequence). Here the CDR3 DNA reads TGTGCCAGCAGCTTGGAATCCGTAAATGAGCAGTTCTTC. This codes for CASSLESVNEQFF. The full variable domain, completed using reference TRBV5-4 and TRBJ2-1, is ETGVTQSPTHLIKTRGQQVTLRCSSQSGHNTVSWYQQALGQGPQFIFQYYREEENGRGNFPPRFSGLQFPNYSSELNVNALELDDSALYLCASSLESVNEQFFGPGTRLTVL.

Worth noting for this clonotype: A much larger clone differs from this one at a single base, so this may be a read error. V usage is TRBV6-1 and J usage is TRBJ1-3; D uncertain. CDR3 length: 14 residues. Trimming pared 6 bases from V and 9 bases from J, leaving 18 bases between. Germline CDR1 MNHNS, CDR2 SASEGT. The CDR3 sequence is CASRSQSPAVTIYF. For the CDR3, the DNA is TGTGCCAGCAGGTCTCAGAGCCCGGCCGTCACCATATATTTT.

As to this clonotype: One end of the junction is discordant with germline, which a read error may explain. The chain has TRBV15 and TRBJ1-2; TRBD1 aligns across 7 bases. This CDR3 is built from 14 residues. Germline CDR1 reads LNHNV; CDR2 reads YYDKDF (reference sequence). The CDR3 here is CATSSEQGWRGYAF. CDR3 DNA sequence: TGTGCCACCAGCAGTGAACAGGGGTGGCGGGGCTACGCCTTC.

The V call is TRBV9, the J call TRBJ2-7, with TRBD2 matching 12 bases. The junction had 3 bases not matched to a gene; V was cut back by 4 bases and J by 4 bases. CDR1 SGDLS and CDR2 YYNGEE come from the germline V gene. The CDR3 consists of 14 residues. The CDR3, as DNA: TGTGCCAGCAGCCCTAGCGGGAGGGCGTACGAGCAGTACTTC. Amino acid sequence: CASSPSGRAYEQYF.

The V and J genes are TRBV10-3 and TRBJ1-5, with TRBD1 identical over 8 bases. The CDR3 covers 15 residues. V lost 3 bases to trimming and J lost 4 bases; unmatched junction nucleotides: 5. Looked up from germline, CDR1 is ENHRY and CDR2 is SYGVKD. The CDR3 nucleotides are TGTGCCATCAGTGATGGACAGGGTCGGAATCAGCCCCAGCATTTT. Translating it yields CAISDGQGRNQPQHF.

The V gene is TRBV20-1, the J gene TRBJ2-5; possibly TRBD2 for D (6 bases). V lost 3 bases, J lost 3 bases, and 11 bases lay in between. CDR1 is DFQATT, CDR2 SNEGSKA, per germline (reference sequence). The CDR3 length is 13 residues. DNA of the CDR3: TGCAGTGCTAGGAACGGGAGTAAAGAGACCCAGTACTTC. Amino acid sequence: CSARNGSKETQYF.

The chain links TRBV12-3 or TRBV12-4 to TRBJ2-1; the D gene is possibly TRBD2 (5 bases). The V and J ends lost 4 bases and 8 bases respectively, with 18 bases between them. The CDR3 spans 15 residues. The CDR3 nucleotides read TGTGCCAGCAGTTCAGGAACCAGAGGGCCTGATGAGCAGTTCTTC. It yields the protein CASSSGTRGPDEQFF.

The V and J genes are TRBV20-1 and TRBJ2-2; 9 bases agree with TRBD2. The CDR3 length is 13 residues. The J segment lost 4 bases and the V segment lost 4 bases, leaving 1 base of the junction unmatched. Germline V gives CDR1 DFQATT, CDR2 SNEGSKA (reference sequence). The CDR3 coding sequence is TGCAGTGCTATAGCGGGAGTCACCGGGGAGCTGTTTTTT. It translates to CSAIAGVTGELFF.

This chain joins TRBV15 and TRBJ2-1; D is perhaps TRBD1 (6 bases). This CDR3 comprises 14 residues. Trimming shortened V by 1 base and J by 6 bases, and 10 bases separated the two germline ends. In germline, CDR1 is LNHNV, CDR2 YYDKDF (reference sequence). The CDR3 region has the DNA TGTGCCACCAGCAGAGGAGGGGGACGCAATGAGCAGTTCTTC. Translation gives CATSRGGGRNEQFF.

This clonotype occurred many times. The CDR3 loop reads CSASGDPYEQYF. CDR3 DNA sequence: TGCAGTGCTAGCGGTGATCCCTACGAGCAGTACTTC. This sequence joins TRBV20-1 and TRBJ2-7; D ambiguous. The V end lost 3 bases, the J end lost 2 bases, and 8 bases lay between the germline ends. The germline V gene encodes CDR1 DFQATT and CDR2 SNEGSKA (reference sequence). This CDR3 is built from 12 residues.

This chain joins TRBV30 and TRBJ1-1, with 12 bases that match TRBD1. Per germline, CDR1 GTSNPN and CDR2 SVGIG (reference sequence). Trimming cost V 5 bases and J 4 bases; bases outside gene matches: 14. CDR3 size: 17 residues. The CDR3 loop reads CAWAHGTGGASSTEAFF. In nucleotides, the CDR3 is TGTGCCTGGGCGCACGGGACAGGGGGCGCGTCCAGCACTGAAGCTTTCTTT.

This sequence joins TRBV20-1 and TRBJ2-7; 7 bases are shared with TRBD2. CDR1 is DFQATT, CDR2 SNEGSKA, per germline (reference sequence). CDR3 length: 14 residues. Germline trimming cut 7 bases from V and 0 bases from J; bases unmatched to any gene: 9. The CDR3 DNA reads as TGCAGTGTGGTTCGGGAGGCGATCTCCTACGAGCAGTACTTC. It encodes CSVVREAISYEQYF.

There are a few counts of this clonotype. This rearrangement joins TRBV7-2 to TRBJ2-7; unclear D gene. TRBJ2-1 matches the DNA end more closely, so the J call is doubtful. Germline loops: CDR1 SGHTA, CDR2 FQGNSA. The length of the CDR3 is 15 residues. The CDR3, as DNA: TGTGCCAGCAGCCCTTTTCCCCGCGGAAACAATGAGCAGTTCTTC. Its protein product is CASSPFPRGNNEQFF.

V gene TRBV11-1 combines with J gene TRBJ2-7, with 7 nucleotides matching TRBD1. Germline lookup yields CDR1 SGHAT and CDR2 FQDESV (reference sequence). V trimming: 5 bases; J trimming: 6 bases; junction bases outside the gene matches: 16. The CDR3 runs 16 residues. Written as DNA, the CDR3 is TGTGCCAGCAGCCAGACTACGACAGGGAACCTTGGCGAGCAGTACTTC. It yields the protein CASSQTTTGNLGEQYF.

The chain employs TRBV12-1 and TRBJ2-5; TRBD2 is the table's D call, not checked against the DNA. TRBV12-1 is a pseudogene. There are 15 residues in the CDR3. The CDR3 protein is CASSLRLAGEETQYF. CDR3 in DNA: TGTGCCAGCAGCTTACGCCTAGCGGGAGAGGAGACCCAGTACTTC.

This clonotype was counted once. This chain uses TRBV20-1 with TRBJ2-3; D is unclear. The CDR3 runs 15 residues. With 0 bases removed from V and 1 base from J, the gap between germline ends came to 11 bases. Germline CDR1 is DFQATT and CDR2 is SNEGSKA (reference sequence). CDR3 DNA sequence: TGCAGTGCTAGAGACTCTGGGTTGGGCACAGATACGCAGTATTTT. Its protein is CSARDSGLGTDTQYF.

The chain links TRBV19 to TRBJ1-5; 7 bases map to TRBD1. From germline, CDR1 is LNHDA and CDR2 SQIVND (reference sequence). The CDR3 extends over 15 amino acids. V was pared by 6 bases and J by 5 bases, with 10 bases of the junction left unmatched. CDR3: CASSAAGGRDQPQHF. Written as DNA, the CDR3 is TGTGCCAGTAGCGCTGCAGGGGGTCGGGATCAGCCCCAGCATTTT.

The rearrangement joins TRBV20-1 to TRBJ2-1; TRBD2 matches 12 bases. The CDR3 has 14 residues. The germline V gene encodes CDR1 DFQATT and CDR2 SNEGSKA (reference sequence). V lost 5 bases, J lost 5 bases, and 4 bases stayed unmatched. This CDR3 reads CSASRLAGDNEQFF. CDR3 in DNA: TGCAGTGCTTCCCGACTAGCGGGGGACAATGAGCAGTTCTTC.

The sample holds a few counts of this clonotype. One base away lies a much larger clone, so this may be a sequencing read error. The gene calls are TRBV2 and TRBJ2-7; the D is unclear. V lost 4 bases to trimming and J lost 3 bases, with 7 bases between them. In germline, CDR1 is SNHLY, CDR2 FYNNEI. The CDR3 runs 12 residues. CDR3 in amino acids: CASSAGGYEQYF. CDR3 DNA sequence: TGTGCCAGCAGTGCTGGCGGCTACGAGCAGTACTTC.

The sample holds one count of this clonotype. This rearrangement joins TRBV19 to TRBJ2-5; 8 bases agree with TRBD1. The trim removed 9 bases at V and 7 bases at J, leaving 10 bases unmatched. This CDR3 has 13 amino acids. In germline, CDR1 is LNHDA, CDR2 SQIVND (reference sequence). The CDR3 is CASTRTGSPTQYF. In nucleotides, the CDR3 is TGTGCCAGCACAAGGACAGGGAGCCCGACCCAGTACTTC.

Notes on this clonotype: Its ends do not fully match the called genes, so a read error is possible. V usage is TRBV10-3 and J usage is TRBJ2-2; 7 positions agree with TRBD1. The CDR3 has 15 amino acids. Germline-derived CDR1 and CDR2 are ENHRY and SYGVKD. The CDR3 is CAITGTAMNTGEPSF. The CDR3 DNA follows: TGTGCCATCACCGGGACAGCGATGAACACCGGGGAGCCGTCTTTT.

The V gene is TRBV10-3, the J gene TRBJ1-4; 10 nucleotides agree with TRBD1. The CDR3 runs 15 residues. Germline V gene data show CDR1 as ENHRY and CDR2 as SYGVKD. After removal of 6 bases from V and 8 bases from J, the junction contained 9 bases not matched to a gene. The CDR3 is CAISDTGTGDEKLFF. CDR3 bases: TGTGCCATCAGCGATACCGGGACAGGGGACGAAAAACTGTTTTTT.

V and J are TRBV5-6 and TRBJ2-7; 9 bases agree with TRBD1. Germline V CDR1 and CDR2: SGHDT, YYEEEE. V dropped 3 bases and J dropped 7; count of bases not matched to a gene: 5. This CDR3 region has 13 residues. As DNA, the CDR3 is TGTGCCAGCAGCTCCCACAGGGGGCTGGAGCAGTACTTC. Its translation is CASSSHRGLEQYF.